Below, 5 T cell receptor beta chains from the same sample are listed, as sequenced in a study of T-cell reconstitution after alpha-beta-depleted transplantation in children. Molecular barcoding with unique molecular identifiers was used for the TCRbeta library. TCRdb reprocessed the PCR reads with MiXCR, giving one entry per CDR3 protein. The table records 200,000 or so distinct CDR3 sequences, approximately 6.9% of them present only once. The sample here was PBMCs, taken before TCRalphabeta/CD19-depleted stem cell transplant. The source is a boy under 10 years old with acute lymphoblastic leukemia, due to receive a stem cell transplant.

Only a few counts were recorded for this clonotype. This chain links TRBV28 with TRBJ2-1, with TRBD2 matching 13 bases. CDR1 and CDR2 from the germline V gene are MDHEN and SYDVKM. This CDR3 is 16 amino acids long. Losses at the gene ends were 5 bases for V and 5 bases for J; bases not matched to a gene: 6. The CDR3 sequence: CASSDGLAGEHNEQFF. The CDR3 DNA is TGTGCCAGCAGTGACGGACTAGCGGGAGAACACAATGAGCAGTTCTTC.

This clonotype was detected ten times or more. The rearrangement links TRBV20-1 to TRBJ2-5; no definite D call. V lost 3 bases and J lost 2, with 13 bases in between. In germline, CDR1 is DFQATT, CDR2 SNEGSKA (reference sequence). There are 14 residues in the CDR3. The CDR3, as DNA: TGCAGTGCTAGCCCCACAGCGCCACAAGAGACCCAGTACTTC. Protein: CSASPTAPQETQYF.

This clonotype was detected ten times or more. Here the CDR3 DNA reads TGCGCCAGCTCGTCTGGCCACTCCTACGAGCAGTACTTC. Its protein is CASSSGHSYEQYF. This rearrangement joins TRBV5-1 to TRBJ2-7, with unresolved D. The CDR3 is made up of 13 amino acids. Germline-derived CDR1 and CDR2 are SGHRS and YFSETQ. V was cut by 7 bases and J by 0 bases, with 11 bases left in between.

This clonotype came up a few times. The genes are TRBV5-1 and TRBJ1-2; 7 positions agree with TRBD1. Trimming removed 5 bases from V and 3 bases from J; junction bases left unmatched: 4. CDR1 is SGHRS, CDR2 YFSETQ, per germline. CDR3 length: 13 amino acids. This CDR3 is CASRTGDHYGYTF. The CDR3 nucleotides are TGCGCCAGCAGAACAGGGGATCACTATGGCTACACCTTC.

The table lists this clonotype with many counts. This chain links TRBV28 with TRBJ1-2; D not resolved. With 3 bases removed from V and 4 bases from J, the gap between germline ends came to 9 bases. CDR3 size: 13 residues. Germline V gene data show CDR1 as MDHEN and CDR2 as SYDVKM. This CDR3 is CASSFAVTYGYTF. The CDR3 DNA reads TGTGCCAGCAGTTTTGCAGTGACCTATGGCTACACCTTC.